The clone carrying this T cell receptor (beta chain) was recorded only once. Antigen unknown. TCRdb's table, derived via immunoSEQ multiplex PCR, lists solely in-frame clones and lacks some. The top ten hold roughly 0.5% of the sample, which has about 110,000 clones, just over 90% seen once. CDR1 is SEHNR and CDR2 is FQNEAQ in the germline V gene (reference sequence). Trimming took 5 bases from V and 12 from J, leaving 13 bases between them. The CDR3 covers 12 residues. The source of the sample is a study of graft-versus-host responses after intestinal transplantation. Overall study context: Induction using anti-thymocyte globulin, followed by tacrolimus and steroids for roughly 3 years, was given to all recipients. Findings and limits, study-wide: High graft-versus-host to host-versus-graft T cell clonal ratios marked allografts of patients with graft-donor macrochimerism.

This sequence originates from a human donor who received an intestinal transplant. The chain combines TRBV7-9 with TRBJ1-4, with D possibly being TRBD1 (6 bases). The source was unstimulated CD8+ T cells sorted from spleen or lymph node cells, collected before intestinal transplant. The CDR3 bases are TGTGCCAGCAGCCCACAGGGTGCGGAACTGTTTTTT. Encoded protein: CASSPQGAELFF.